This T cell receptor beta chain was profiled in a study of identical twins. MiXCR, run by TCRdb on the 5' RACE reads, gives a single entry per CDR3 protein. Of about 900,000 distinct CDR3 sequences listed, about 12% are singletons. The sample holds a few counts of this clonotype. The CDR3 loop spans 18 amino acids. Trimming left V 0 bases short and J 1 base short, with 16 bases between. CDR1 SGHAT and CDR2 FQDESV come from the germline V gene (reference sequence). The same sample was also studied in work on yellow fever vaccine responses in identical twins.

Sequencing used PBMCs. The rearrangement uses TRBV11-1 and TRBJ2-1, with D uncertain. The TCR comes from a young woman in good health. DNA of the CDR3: TGTGCCAGCAGCTTAGCGGGGTTTGGAATTGGGTCCTACAATGAGCAGTTCTTC. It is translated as CASSLAGFGIGSYNEQFF.